This T cell receptor (beta chain) came from a study of OX40 agonist ivuxolimab in advanced cancers. Looking at the study overall: Of mixed ages from about 23 to 90 and averaging 60 years, the group was around 78% male.

The germline V gene has CDR1 SGHTS and CDR2 YDEGEE. Germline trimming cut 3 bases from V and 2 bases from J; bases unmatched to any gene: 5. The CDR3 loop spans 17 amino acids. This clone was picked up one time. The assay was immunoSEQ multiplex PCR, and TCRdb's table has in-frame clones only and misses some. The data hold around 78,000 clones, with more than 80% observed a single time. Source: CD4+ or CD8+ T cells sorted from blood, taken in a trial of the OX40 agonist ivuxolimab. The TCR comes from an adult with an advanced solid tumor such as melanoma, head and neck, liver or kidney cancer. The V and J genes are TRBV5-8 and TRBJ2-1; 13 bases map to TRBD2. In DNA form, the CDR3 reads TGTGCCAGCAGCTGGACTAGCGGGAGTAGGGCCTACAATGAGCAGTTCTTC. Protein: CASSWTSGSRAYNEQFF. The entire variable domain, with the rest obtained from reference TRBV5-8 and TRBJ2-1, is as follows: EAGVTQSPTHLIKTRGQQATLRCSPISGHTSVYWYQQALGLGLQFLLWYDEGEERNRGNFPPRFSGRQFPNYSSELNVNALELEDSALYLCASSWTSGSRAYNEQFFGPGTRLTVL.